Listed below are T cell receptor beta chains from one sample, sequenced in a study of beta chain features in type 1 diabetes. The data were produced by immunoSEQ multiplex PCR, yet TCRdb's version contains in-frame clones alone and is incomplete. The sample has roughly 340,000 clones, around 13% seen once; the top ten hold 0.01%. Sequencing was done on a sample of naive CD4+ T cells from blood. Every receptor here comes from a woman under 30 with type 1 diabetes. Both conserved end residues are part of each CDR3. D genes are given only for firm matches. Clone sizes are given selectively: once, few, many, or a class where the clone is expanded.

TRBV4-3	TRBJ2-2	TRBD1	few	TGCGCCCAGCAATTGACAGGGCTCTCTCGTGCCGGCAACGGGGAGCTGTTTTTT	CAQQLTGLSRAGNGELFF
TRBV21-1	TRBJ2-6	-	-	TGTGCCAGCAGCAAAGGTGTCTCCGGGACAGGGGCTCCTGGGGCCAACGTCCTGACTTTC	CASSKGVSGTGAPGANVLTF
TRBV30	TRBJ2-1	TRBD2	-	TGTGCCTGGAAGGGTCCTAGCGGCCACAATGAGCAGTTCTTC	CAWKGPSGHNEQFF
TRBV30	TRBJ2-1	-	-	TGTGCCTGGACTCCCGGGTCCTACAATGAGCAGTTCTTC	CAWTPGSYNEQFF
TRBV6-1	TRBJ2-3	TRBD1	few	TGTGCCAGCGGGGACAGGGGACCAGATACGCAGTATTTT	CASGDRGPDTQYF
TRBV7-2	TRBJ1-1	-	-	TGTGCCAGCAGGGATGACAGCCTCGTGACAGCTAGTACTGAAGCTTTCTTT	CASRDDSLVTASTEAFF
TRBV5-1	TRBJ2-5	-	few	TGCGCCAGCAGCCGAGTGGGGACTGGGACCCAGTACTTC	CASSRVGTGTQYF
TRBV4-3	TRBJ1-5	TRBD1	few	TGCGCCAGCAGCCAAGACAGGGGGAACCAGCCCCAGCATTTT	CASSQDRGNQPQHF
TRBV29-1	TRBJ2-4	-	-	TGCAGCGTTGAACCACAGGGAAGTTACATTCAGTACTTC	CSVEPQGSYIQYF
TRBV2	TRBJ1-3	-	-	TGTGCCAGCCACAGGAGCGACGGAAACACCATATATTTT	CASHRSDGNTIYF
TRBV2	TRBJ1-2	-	-	TGTGCCAGCAACGGGAACAGCTATGGCTACACCTTC	CASNGNSYGYTF
TRBV7-3	TRBJ2-3	-	-	TGTGCCAGCAGCTTATCAGTTTCGGATACGCAGTATTTT	CASSLSVSDTQYF
TRBV11-2	TRBJ2-3	-	few	TGTGCCAGCAGCTCGTTCCTTTACACAGATACGCAGTATTTT	CASSSFLYTDTQYF
TRBV29-1	TRBJ1-5	TRBD1	-	TGCAGCGTTGGAAGGGAAAGAGACAGGGGACCAAATCAGCCCCAGCATTTT	CSVGRERDRGPNQPQHF
TRBV4-3	TRBJ1-2	TRBD1	-	TGCGCCAGCAGCCAAGTGGGACAGGGAATCCGCGGCTACACCTTC	CASSQVGQGIRGYTF
TRBV28	TRBJ1-5	-	-	TGTGCCAGCATCGAGGGGGATCAGCCCCAGCATTTT	CASIEGDQPQHF
TRBV19	TRBJ1-1	-	-	TGTGCCAGTAGTCAGGTCCGAAACACTGAAGCTTTCTTT	CASSQVRNTEAFF
TRBV6-6	TRBJ2-2	TRBD2	-	TGTGCCAGCAGACCGGGACTAGCGGACTCCACCGGGGAGCTGTTTTTT	CASRPGLADSTGELFF
TRBV10-3	TRBJ2-7	-	-	TGTGCCACCACACCCGCCGGGTCCTCCGAGCAGTACTTC	CATTPAGSSEQYF
TRBV2	TRBJ2-7	TRBD2	-	TGTGCCAGCAGTGCTGGCGGGGGAGCCTACGAGCAGTACTTC	CASSAGGGAYEQYF
TRBV19	TRBJ2-4	-	few	TGTGCCAGTAGTCCCCGGACTGCGGACATTCAGTACTTC	CASSPRTADIQYF
TRBV4-2	TRBJ2-3	TRBD2	-	TGTGCCAGCAGCCAAGCGACTAGCGGAGATACGCAGTATTTT	CASSQATSGDTQYF
TRBV27	TRBJ2-2	-	few	TGTGCCAGCAGTTTCTACACCGGGGAGCTGTTTTTT	CASSFYTGELFF
TRBV14	TRBJ2-7	TRBD1	few	TGTGCCAGCAGTCCGGACAGGGTTTACGAGCAGTACTTC	CASSPDRVYEQYF
TRBV19	TRBJ1-1	TRBD1	few	TGTGCCAGCAGAACAGGGGACCAGAACACTGAAGCTTTCTTT	CASRTGDQNTEAFF
TRBV14	TRBJ2-1	-	-	TGTGCCAGCAGCCCCGGGACTGATAATGAGCAGTTCTTC	CASSPGTDNEQFF
TRBV11-2	TRBJ1-2	-	-	TGTGCCAGCAGCTTCGGGGGAGGAATTTATGGCTACACCTTC	CASSFGGGIYGYTF
TRBV4-3	TRBJ2-1	TRBD2	few	TGCGCCAGCAGCCAAGACGGGACTAGGGGTGAGCAGTTCTTC	CASSQDGTRGEQFF
TRBV7-2	TRBJ2-7	-	few	TGTGCCAGCGGGAGGCCCCTCCACGAGCAGTACTTC	CASGRPLHEQYF
TRBV27	TRBJ2-7	TRBD2	-	TGTGCCAGCAGTTTATTTCTAGCGGAGGATTACGAGCAGTACTTC	CASSLFLAEDYEQYF
TRBV19	TRBJ2-7	TRBD1	few	TGTGCCAGTAGTAGGGGACAGGGGCAATCCTACGAGCAGTACTTC	CASSRGQGQSYEQYF
TRBV11-3	TRBJ2-7	TRBD1	-	TGTGCCAGCAGCAGTCGGGACAGCTCCTACGAGCAGTACTTC	CASSSRDSSYEQYF
TRBV4-3	TRBJ2-3	TRBD2	few	TGCGCCAGCAGCCAAGCGGGCGGGAGCCCAGATACGCAGTATTTT	CASSQAGGSPDTQYF
TRBV6-5	TRBJ2-7	TRBD1	-	TGTGCCAGCAGCCCTCCCGGGACAGTCTCCTACGAGCAGTACTTC	CASSPPGTVSYEQYF
TRBV27	TRBJ2-7	-	-	TGTGCCAGCAGTTTACCCCCAGGGGGGGAGCAGTACTTC	CASSLPPGGEQYF
TRBV2	TRBJ1-2	-	-	TGTGCCAGCAGTGATCCCAGGGCGCCGTATGGCTACACCTTC	CASSDPRAPYGYTF
TRBV5-1	TRBJ2-1	-	few	TGCGCCAGCAGCTTGGGAGGTAGCGGAGCCTACAATGAGCAGTTCTTC	CASSLGGSGAYNEQFF
TRBV7-9	TRBJ2-7	-	few	TGTGCCAGCAGCCTACAGGGCTACGAGCAGTACTTC	CASSLQGYEQYF
TRBV19	TRBJ1-5	-	few	TGTGCCAGTAGTGCGGGACGGTTCAATCAGCCCCAGCATTTT	CASSAGRFNQPQHF
TRBV10-3	TRBJ2-5	-	few	TGTGCCATCAGTGAGTCAGCAGGGGAACAGGTAGAGACCCAGTACTTC	CAISESAGEQVETQYF
TRBV28	TRBJ2-3	-	few	TGTGCCAGCGCCACAGGGAGTACGCAGTATTTT	CASATGSTQYF
TRBV9	TRBJ2-3	TRBD1	-	TGTGCCAGCAGCGTAGCAGGGACAGGCACAGATACGCAGTATTTT	CASSVAGTGTDTQYF
TRBV9	TRBJ2-2	TRBD2	-	TGTGCCAGCAGCGTCCCCTCTAGCGGGCAGAACACCGGGGAGCTGTTTTTT	CASSVPSSGQNTGELFF
TRBV5-4	TRBJ2-7	TRBD2	few	TGTGCCAGCAGCCCCGGGTTAGCGGGAGTTTACGAGCAGTACTTC	CASSPGLAGVYEQYF
TRBV4-3	TRBJ2-7	TRBD1	few	TGCGCCAGCAGCCAAAGCCACCCTCCCTGGCCGGGACAGGGCGCCTACGAGCAGTACTTC	CASSQSHPPWPGQGAYEQYF
TRBV5-1	TRBJ2-1	TRBD2	-	TGCGCCAGCAGCTTATCGGGGGGAAGATACAATGAGCAGTTCTTC	CASSLSGGRYNEQFF
TRBV4-3	TRBJ2-4	-	-	TGCGCCAGCAGCCCGCGGGGGCCGAACCTAGCCAAAAACATTCAGTACTTC	CASSPRGPNLAKNIQYF
TRBV28	TRBJ2-6	-	-	TGTGCCAGCAGCCGGGCTGGGGCCAACGTCCTGACTTTC	CASSRAGANVLTF
TRBV19	TRBJ2-6	TRBD1	-	TGTGCCAGTAGCCTGGACAGGTCTGGGGCCAACGTCCTGACTTTC	CASSLDRSGANVLTF
TRBV19	TRBJ2-3	TRBD2	-	TGTGCCAGTAGATCGGGGAGGGCCAGCACAGATACGCAGTATTTT	CASRSGRASTDTQYF